The 6 T cell receptor beta chains below were found in one sample sequenced in a study of T-cell memory formation after mild COVID-19. From the 5' RACE reads, TCRdb called clonotypes with MiXCR, one entry per CDR3 protein. The sample shows about 260,000 distinct CDR3 sequences, 16% of them seen only once. Source material: PBMCs or a T cell subset sorted from them (not recorded which). The origin of the receptors is a man aged 18 to 30 who had mild COVID-19 (a few samples of this study predate the infection). Cell type and time point are not known.

The V and J genes are TRBV12-3 or TRBV12-4 and TRBJ2-5; D remains unclear. CDR3 length: 13 residues. Trimming took 2 bases from V and 6 from J, leaving 10 bases between them. The DNA of the CDR3 is TGTGCCAGCAGTTTATCGGCACAGAAGACCCAGTACTTC. Amino acid sequence: CASSLSAQKTQYF.

The V call is TRBV9, the J call TRBJ2-5; no clear D gene. V was cut by 5 bases and J by 4 bases, with 12 bases left in between. CDR3 length: 13 residues. Per germline, CDR1 SGDLS and CDR2 YYNGEE. The DNA for the CDR3 is TGTGCCAGCAGTCCCGAAGCAGCAGAGACCCAGTACTTC. Its translation: CASSPEAAETQYF. Based on the CDR3 plus reference TRBV9 and TRBJ2-5, the full variable domain is DSGVTQTPKHLITATGQRVTLRCSPRSGDLSVYWYQQSLDQGLQFLIQYYNGEERAKGNILERFSAQQFPDLHSELNLSSLELGDSALYFCASSPEAAETQYFGPGTRLLVL.

This clonotype occurred once. The rearrangement links TRBV28 to TRBJ2-7; perhaps TRBD1 as D (5 bases). The CDR3 has 16 amino acids. CDR1 MDHEN and CDR2 SYDVKM come from the germline V gene. V lost 5 bases, J lost 3 bases, and 20 bases lay in between. CDR3: CASSAPRALGLYEQYV. For the CDR3, the DNA is TGTGCCAGCAGTGCACCCAGGGCCTTGGGGCTCTACGAGCAGTACGTC.

This chain uses TRBV5-3 with TRBJ2-1; D is perhaps TRBD1 or TRBD2 (5 bases each). TRBV5-3 is treated as an ORF (open reading frame) with a function not yet certain. V gave up 4 bases and J gave up 8 bases, with 10 bases separating them. The CDR3 has 12 residues. CDR3 region: CARSRGVDEQFF. CDR3 nucleotides: TGTGCCAGAAGCCGGGGCGTCGATGAGCAGTTCTTC.

This clonotype has just a few counts. This chain links TRBV30 with TRBJ2-2, with a tentative D call TRBD2 (5 bases). V dropped 2 bases and J dropped 2 bases, with 9 bases sitting between them. This CDR3 region has 14 residues. Per germline, CDR1 GTSNPN and CDR2 SVGIG (reference sequence). CDR3 residues: CAWSPGINTGELFF. For the CDR3, the DNA is TGTGCCTGGAGTCCGGGGATCAACACCGGGGAGCTGTTTTTT.

This clonotype has a handful of counts. The chain is built from TRBV6-5 and TRBJ2-3; TRBD1 matches at 9 bases. The CDR3 consists of 16 residues. CDR1 is MNHEY, CDR2 SVGAGI, per germline. V shed 4 bases and J 4 bases; nucleotides not matched to a gene: 9. In DNA form, the CDR3 reads TGTGCCAGCAGTTGGGGGCGGACAGGGGTGGCAGATACGCAGTATTTT. This gives the protein CASSWGRTGVADTQYF.